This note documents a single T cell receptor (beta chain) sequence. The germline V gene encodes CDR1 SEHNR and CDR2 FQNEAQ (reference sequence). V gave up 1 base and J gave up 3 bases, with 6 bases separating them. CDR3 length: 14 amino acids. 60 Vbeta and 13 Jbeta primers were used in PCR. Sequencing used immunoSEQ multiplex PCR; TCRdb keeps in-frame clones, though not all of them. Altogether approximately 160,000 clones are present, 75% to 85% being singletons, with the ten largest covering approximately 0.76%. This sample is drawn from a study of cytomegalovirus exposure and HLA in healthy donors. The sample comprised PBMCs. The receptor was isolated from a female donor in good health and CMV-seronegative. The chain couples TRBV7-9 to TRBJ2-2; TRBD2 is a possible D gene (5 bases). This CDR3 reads CASSLVRDTGELFF. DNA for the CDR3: TGTGCCAGCAGCTTAGTGAGGGACACCGGGGAGCTGTTTTTT.